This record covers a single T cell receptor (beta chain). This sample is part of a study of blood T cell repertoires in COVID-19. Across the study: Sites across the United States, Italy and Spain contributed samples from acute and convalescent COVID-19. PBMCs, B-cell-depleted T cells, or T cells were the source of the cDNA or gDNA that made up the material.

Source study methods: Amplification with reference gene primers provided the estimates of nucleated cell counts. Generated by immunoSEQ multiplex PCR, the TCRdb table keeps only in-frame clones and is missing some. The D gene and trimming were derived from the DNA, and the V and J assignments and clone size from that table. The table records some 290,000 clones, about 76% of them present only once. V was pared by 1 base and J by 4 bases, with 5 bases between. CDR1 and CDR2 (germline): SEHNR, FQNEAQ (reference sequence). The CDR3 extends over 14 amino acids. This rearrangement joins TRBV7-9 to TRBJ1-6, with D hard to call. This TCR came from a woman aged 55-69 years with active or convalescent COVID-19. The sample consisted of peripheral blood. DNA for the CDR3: TGTGCCAGCAGCTTAGAGCCTTATAATTCACCCCTCCACTTT. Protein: CASSLEPYNSPLHF.